This TCR beta chain derives from a study of cytomegalovirus exposure and HLA in healthy donors. CDR1 is SGHTA, CDR2 FQGTGA, per germline. Trimming took 2 bases from V and 11 from J; bases not matched to a gene: 10. CDR3 length: 16 amino acids. About this clone itself: The antigen is undetermined.

Study findings and constraints: Most TCR sequences proved rare, with some public TCRs found in many donors. With DRB1 most and HLA-C fewest, TCR association rates differed between HLA loci in a later analysis.

Use of 60 Vbeta and 13 Jbeta primers characterized the PCR. Profiled with immunoSEQ multiplex PCR; TCRdb holds only in-frame clones, not every one. The sample shows approximately 86,000 clones, roughly 80% of them seen only once. The sample taken for sequencing was PBMCs. This TCR came from a middle-aged man in good health and CMV-seronegative. This sequence joins TRBV7-3 and TRBJ2-5; 14 bases fit TRBD2. CDR3: CASSLDRLAGGPGQYF. CDR3 nucleotide sequence: TGTGCCAGCAGCTTAGACCGACTAGCGGGGGGGCCCGGGCAGTACTTC.